The present entry profiles one TCR beta chain with its context. Its antigen remains unknown. The data stem from a study of cytomegalovirus exposure and HLA in healthy donors. Study-level results: Sequence variants that were highly shared formed a cluster that was likely a sequencing artifact.

The PCR had 60 Vbeta and 13 Jbeta primers. Clones were sequenced by immunoSEQ multiplex PCR, and TCRdb holds only the in-frame ones, with some missing. Among 150,000 or so clones listed, 65% to 80% were seen once. V lost 4 bases and J lost 8; bases outside the gene matches: 9. The germline V gene encodes CDR1 GTSNPN and CDR2 SVGIG (reference sequence). CDR3 length: 15 residues. This sequence was found in a male donor in good health and CMV-seronegative. What was sequenced was PBMCs. This chain joins TRBV30 and TRBJ2-3; TRBD2 agrees at 13 bases. In nucleotides, the CDR3 is TGTGCCTGGACCCTACTAGCGGGGGGGCCGGGTACGCAGTATTTT. Protein product: CAWTLLAGGPGTQYF.